This TCR beta chain was found in a study of T cell clones after liver transplantation. The CDR3 has 15 residues. The V and J ends lost 0 bases and 3 bases, in that order; junction bases with no gene match: 4. Germline CDR1 is MNHEY and CDR2 is SMNVEV (reference sequence). Produced via immunoSEQ multiplex PCR; TCRdb's table is partial and in-frame only. Here the sample spans about 51,000 clones, about nine tenths being singletons. In the case of this clone: The sample has other DNA sequences that encode this CDR3 too.

The rearrangement links TRBV27 to TRBJ2-7, with 8 bases aligning to TRBD1. This clonotype was sampled from a human patient who received a liver transplant. Some T cells here may be from the graft donor. The sample in question was CD8+ T cells from blood, obtained 12 months after liver transplant. The CDR3 bases are TGTGCCAGCAGTTTATCTGGGACAGGTTTCTACGAGCAGTACTTC. This codes for CASSLSGTGFYEQYF.